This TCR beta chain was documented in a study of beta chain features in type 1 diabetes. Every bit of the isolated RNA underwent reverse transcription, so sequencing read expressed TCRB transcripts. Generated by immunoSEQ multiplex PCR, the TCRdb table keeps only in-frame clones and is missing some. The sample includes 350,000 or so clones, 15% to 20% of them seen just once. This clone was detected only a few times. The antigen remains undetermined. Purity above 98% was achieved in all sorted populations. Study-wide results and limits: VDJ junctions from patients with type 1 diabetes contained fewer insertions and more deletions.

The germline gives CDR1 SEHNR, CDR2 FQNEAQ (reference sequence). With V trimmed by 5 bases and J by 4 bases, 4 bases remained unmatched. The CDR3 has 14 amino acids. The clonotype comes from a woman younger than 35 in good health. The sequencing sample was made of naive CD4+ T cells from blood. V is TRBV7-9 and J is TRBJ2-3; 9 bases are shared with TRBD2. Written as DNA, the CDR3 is TGTGCCAGCAGCCATAGCGGGAGTCCAGATACGCAGTATTTT. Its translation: CASSHSGSPDTQYF.